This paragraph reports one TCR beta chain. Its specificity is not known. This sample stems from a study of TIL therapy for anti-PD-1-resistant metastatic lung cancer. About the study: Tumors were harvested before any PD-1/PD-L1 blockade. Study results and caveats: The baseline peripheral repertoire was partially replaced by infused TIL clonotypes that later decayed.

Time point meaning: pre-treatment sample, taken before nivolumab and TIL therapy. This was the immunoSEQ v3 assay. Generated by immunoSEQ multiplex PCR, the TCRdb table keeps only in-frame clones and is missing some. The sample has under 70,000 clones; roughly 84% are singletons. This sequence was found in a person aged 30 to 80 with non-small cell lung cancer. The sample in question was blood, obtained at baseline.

The CDR3 DNA reads TGTGCCAGCAGCTTAGGAGGTGTAGGGTCCTACAATGAGCAGTTCTTC. Translating gives CASSLGGVGSYNEQFF. This sequence joins TRBV7-2 and TRBJ2-1; D uncertain. Trimming removed 1 base at V and 1 base at J, with 11 bases between. Germline lookup yields CDR1 SGHTA and CDR2 FQGNSA. The CDR3 extends over 16 amino acids. Looking up the rest from reference TRBV7-2 and TRBJ2-1 gives the full variable domain: GAGVSQSPSNKVTEKGKDVELRCDPISGHTALYWYRQSLGQGLEFLIYFQGNSAPDKSGLPSDRFSAERTGGSVSTLTIQRTQQEDSAVYLCASSLGGVGSYNEQFFGPGTRLTVL.